This T cell receptor (beta chain) was documented in a study of neurological immune-mediated disorders. Study-wide points: None of the CDR3 amino acid sequences found in expanded clones was shared across subjects. This suggests that the TCR-beta repertoires were private in all groups. There was no association between the multiple sclerosis repertoire cluster and any clinical or MRI feature.

By 5'RACE with 10-nucleotide random UMIs, the cDNA was made. Sequencing runs each generated in excess of 160 million TCR-beta sequences derived from 15-18 subjects. TCRdb reprocessed the 5' RACE reads via MiXCR and lists one record per CDR3 protein. Of under 45,000 distinct CDR3 sequences in the sample, 2.5% were seen once. This clonotype was recorded many times. Its antigen is unidentified. V was pared by 6 bases and J by 8 bases, with 6 bases of the junction left unmatched. The germline V gene has CDR1 MDHEN and CDR2 SYDVKM. The CDR3 extends over 12 amino acids. Source material: PBMCs. The sequence came from a man aged 50 to 60 with multiple sclerosis. This chain links TRBV28 with TRBJ1-2, with 7 bases fitting TRBD1. The CDR3: CASRTGWGGYTF. CDR3 in DNA: TGTGCCAGCAGGACAGGGTGGGGCGGCTACACCTTC.